These 30 T cell receptor beta chains came from one sample sequenced in a study of T-cell memory formation after mild COVID-19. One entry per CDR3 protein, called by TCRdb with MiXCR from the 5' RACE reads. The table has some 600,000 distinct CDR3 sequences, roughly 17% seen once. The specimen was PBMCs or a T cell subset sorted from them (not recorded which). These receptors were taken from an adult woman who had mild COVID-19 (a few samples of this study predate the infection). Cell type and time point are not known.

V and J are TRBV29-1 and TRBJ2-1, with TRBD2 identical over 12 bases. The CDR3 consists of 15 residues. V lost 1 base to trimming and J lost 3 bases; unmatched junction nucleotides: 1. Germline assignment: CDR1 SQVTM and CDR2 ANQGSEA. The CDR3 sequence: CSVEGLAGDYNEQFF. DNA for the CDR3: TGCAGCGTTGAAGGACTAGCGGGAGACTACAATGAGCAGTTCTTC.

There are a few counts of this clonotype. CDR3 in DNA: TGCAGTGCTACCCCAACTTGGCGGGGGGGGACCGGGGAGCTGTTTTTT. Protein: CSATPTWRGGTGELFF. V and J are TRBV20-1 and TRBJ2-2; 9 bases map to TRBD2. The J segment lost 5 bases and the V segment lost 4 bases, leaving 11 bases of the junction unmatched. Germline lookup yields CDR1 DFQATT and CDR2 SNEGSKA (reference sequence). This CDR3 contains 16 residues.

This clonotype was observed a few times. The CDR3 coding sequence is TGTGCCAGCAGCTTATCTAGCGGTCCACTGCAGAACATTCAGTACTTC. Amino acids: CASSLSSGPLQNIQYF. The rearrangement uses TRBV7-6 and TRBJ2-4; TRBD2 agrees at 7 bases. Germline CDR1 is SGHVS and CDR2 is FNYEAQ. The trim removed 2 bases at V and 7 bases at J, leaving 11 bases unmatched. The CDR3 runs 16 residues.

V and J are TRBV6-2 or TRBV6-3 and TRBJ1-1, with D unclear. In germline, CDR1 is MNHEY, CDR2 SVGEGT. CDR3 length: 11 residues. The V and J ends lost 5 bases and 11 bases respectively, with 12 bases between them. Here the CDR3 DNA reads TGTGCCAGCAGTGACATATTGTGGGCTTTCTTT. This gives the protein CASSDILWAFF.

This clonotype was found a few times. This chain joins TRBV18 and TRBJ2-1, with D perhaps matching TRBD2 (5 bases). Germline CDR1 is KGHSH and CDR2 is LQKENI. The CDR3 extends over 16 amino acids. Trimming took off 4 bases at V and 2 bases at J, with 15 bases between the two ends. CDR3 region: CASSQAARRPYNEQFF. For the CDR3, the DNA is TGTGCCAGCTCACAGGCGGCGCGGAGGCCCTACAATGAGCAGTTCTTC.

V gene TRBV7-2 combines with J gene TRBJ2-5; D is uncertain. The CDR3 length is 12 residues. V lost 4 bases, J lost 4 bases, and 7 bases lay in between. Germline CDR1 is SGHTA and CDR2 is FQGNSA. Here the CDR3 reads CASSYRAETQYF. The CDR3 bases are TGTGCCAGCAGCTACCGGGCAGAGACCCAGTACTTC. Combining the CDR3 with reference TRBV7-2 and TRBJ2-5 gives the whole variable domain GAGVSQSPSNKVTEKGKDVELRCDPISGHTALYWYRQSLGQGLEFLIYFQGNSAPDKSGLPSDRFSAERTGGSVSTLTIQRTQQEDSAVYLCASSYRAETQYFGPGTRLLVL.

There are a few counts of this clonotype. This chain joins TRBV7-2 and TRBJ2-1; D is unresolved. The CDR3 loop spans 14 amino acids. Per germline, CDR1 SGHTA and CDR2 FQGNSA. V dropped 5 bases and J dropped 3 bases, with 11 bases sitting between them. For the CDR3, the DNA is TGTGCCAGCAGCATCTCAGTAAGCTACAATGAGCAGTTCTTC. Its protein product is CASSISVSYNEQFF.

A few counts support this clonotype. This chain joins TRBV20-1 and TRBJ2-1; TRBD2 aligns across 12 bases. CDR1 and CDR2 from the germline V gene are DFQATT and SNEGSKA (reference sequence). The CDR3 length is 14 residues. J gave up 7 bases and V 2 bases, and 3 bases lay outside the gene matches. Here the CDR3 DNA reads TGCAGTGCTAGAACCGGGACTAGCGGGAATGAGCAGTTCTTC. Residues: CSARTGTSGNEQFF.

The rearrangement uses TRBV20-1 and TRBJ2-1; 11 bases fit TRBD2. The length of the CDR3 is 15 residues. Germline CDR1 is DFQATT and CDR2 is SNEGSKA (reference sequence). V lost 0 bases and J lost 8; bases outside the gene matches: 6. CDR3 sequence reads: CSARDTSGRLDEQFF. The CDR3 nucleotides are TGCAGTGCTAGAGATACTAGCGGGAGATTGGATGAGCAGTTCTTC.

This clonotype came up many times. The chain combines TRBV7-3 with TRBJ2-1; 9 nucleotides agree with TRBD2. V was clipped by 0 bases and J by 5 bases; unmatched bases: 8. The V gene's germline CDR1 is SGHTA and CDR2 FQGTGA. The CDR3 spans 17 residues. The CDR3 DNA reads as TGTGCCAGCAGCTTAACGACGGGCGGGAGGGCCGACAATGAGCAGTTCTTC. It encodes CASSLTTGGRADNEQFF.

This clonotype has ten or more counts. V gene TRBV7-8 combines with J gene TRBJ2-1, with 10 nucleotides matching TRBD1. The CDR3 totals 16 residues. Germline-derived CDR1 and CDR2 are SGHVS and FQNEAQ. The trim removed 4 bases at V and 6 bases at J, leaving 9 bases unmatched. CDR3 sequence: CASSSSRDRGLNEQFF. CDR3 bases: TGTGCCAGCAGCTCCAGCCGGGACAGGGGTCTCAATGAGCAGTTCTTC.

This chain links TRBV27 with TRBJ2-3; 8 bases are shared with TRBD1. CDR1 and CDR2 from the germline V gene are MNHEY and SMNVEV (reference sequence). The CDR3 covers 16 residues. V shed 2 bases, J shed 0 bases, and the junction held 4 bases outside the gene matches. The CDR3 loop is CASSLTDRASTDTQYF. The CDR3 coding sequence is TGTGCCAGCAGTTTAACGGACAGGGCGAGCACAGATACGCAGTATTTT.

The J gene is TRBJ1-2, the V gene TRBV5-4; tentative D call: TRBD1 (5 bases). V lost 2 bases and J lost 2, with 10 bases in between. The CDR3 spans 14 residues. Germline V CDR1 and CDR2: SGHNT, YYREEE (reference sequence). The CDR3 is CASSLQVGNYGYTF. CDR3 DNA sequence: TGTGCCAGCAGCTTACAGGTCGGGAACTATGGCTACACCTTC.

This clonotype showed up many times. This chain connects TRBV12-3 or TRBV12-4 to TRBJ1-5; a weak D match, TRBD1 (6 bases). Trimming shortened V by 7 bases and J by 0 bases, and 10 bases separated the two germline ends. The CDR3 sequence is 14 residues long. CDR3 coding DNA: TGTGCCAGCAATGGACAGTATAGCAATCAGCCCCAGCATTTT. As protein: CASNGQYSNQPQHF.

This clonotype was observed a few times. The genes are TRBV7-9 and TRBJ1-2; the D is unclear. Germline CDR1 reads SEHNR; CDR2 reads FQNEAQ (reference sequence). The CDR3 consists of 14 residues. Trimming removed 2 bases from V and 6 bases from J, with 13 bases in between. CDR3 DNA: TGTGCCAGCAGCTTAAGCAGGCAGGACGATGGCTACACCTTC. Its protein product is CASSLSRQDDGYTF.

This clonotype has more than one count but fewer than ten. This chain uses TRBV4-2 with TRBJ2-1, with 7 bases identical to TRBD1. From germline, CDR1 is LGHNA and CDR2 YNFKEQ. CDR3 length equals 16 residues. After removal of 4 bases from V and 6 bases from J, the junction contained 12 bases not matched to a gene. CDR3 protein: CASSPSDRALGNEQFF. In DNA, the CDR3 is TGTGCCAGCAGCCCCTCAGACAGGGCTCTCGGCAATGAGCAGTTCTTC.

This clonotype was counted only a few times. The chain combines TRBV5-1 with TRBJ2-2; TRBD2 agrees at 10 bases. Germline V gives CDR1 SGHRS, CDR2 YFSETQ. The CDR3 runs to 16 residues. The trim removed 6 bases at V and 2 bases at J, leaving 7 bases unmatched. The CDR3 region has the DNA TGCGCCAGCACCAATCTAGCGGGGGTAAACACCGGGGAGCTGTTTTTT. It encodes CASTNLAGVNTGELFF. Variable domain in full (rest from reference TRBV5-1 and TRBJ2-2): KAGVTQTPRYLIKTRGQQVTLSCSPISGHRSVSWYQQTPGQGLQFLFEYFSETQRNKGNFPGRFSGRQFSNSRSEMNVSTLELGDSALYLCASTNLAGVNTGELFFGEGSRLTVL.

A few counts support this clonotype. The chain joins TRBV12-3 or TRBV12-4 to TRBJ2-7; 11 bases agree with TRBD1. This CDR3 has 15 amino acids. Losses at the gene ends were 5 bases for V and 5 bases for J; bases not matched to a gene: 8. For the CDR3, the DNA is TGTGCCAGCAGTACTCCGGACAGGGGGCGCGACGAGCAGTACTTC. Translation: CASSTPDRGRDEQYF.

The V gene is TRBV12-3 or TRBV12-4, the J gene TRBJ2-1, with 9 bases lining up with TRBD2. The CDR3 is 17 amino acids. Unmatched junction bases numbered 12, after V lost 5 bases and J lost 4 bases. The CDR3 region has the DNA TGTGCCAGCAGTCCACACCCGGGACTAGCAAATTACAATGAGCAGTTCTTC. Protein: CASSPHPGLANYNEQFF.

This clonotype was found a few times. The rearrangement uses TRBV7-9 and TRBJ1-2; TRBD1 matches 8 bases. Germline lookup yields CDR1 SEHNR and CDR2 FQNEAQ (reference sequence). The CDR3 is 15 amino acids. V was clipped by 5 bases and J by 5 bases; unmatched bases: 10. This chain's CDR3 is CASSAGTGILYGYTF. The CDR3 nucleotides are TGTGCCAGCAGCGCCGGGACAGGAATTCTGTATGGCTACACCTTC. Full variable domain (outside the CDR3, taken from reference TRBV7-9 and TRBJ1-2): DTGVSQNPRHKITKRGQNVTFRCDPISEHNRLYWYRQTLGQGPEFLTYFQNEAQLEKSRLLSDRFSAERPKGSFSTLEIQRTEQGDSAMYLCASSAGTGILYGYTFGSGTRLTVV.

V usage is TRBV6-2 or TRBV6-3 and J usage is TRBJ2-3; D unclear. V gave up 8 bases and J gave up 3 bases, with 6 bases separating them. Germline CDR1 reads MNHEY; CDR2 reads SVGEGT. The CDR3 has 11 amino acids. CDR3 bases: TGTGCCAGCCAACAGACAGATACGCAGTATTTT. Residues: CASQQTDTQYF.

This clonotype came up a few times. The chain couples TRBV4-3 to TRBJ2-2; 10 positions agree with TRBD2. The CDR3 length is 19 residues. Germline V gene data show CDR1 as LGHNA and CDR2 as YSLEER. Germline trimming cut 1 base from V and 4 bases from J; bases unmatched to any gene: 12. CDR3 sequence (DNA): TGCGCCAGCAGCCAAGTCCTAGCGGGAGTGATTTTGGGCACCGGGGAGCTGTTTTTT. Its protein is CASSQVLAGVILGTGELFF.

This chain connects TRBV15 to TRBJ2-3; 14 bases are a match to TRBD2. Germline CDR1 LNHNV, CDR2 YYDKDF (reference sequence). V shed 0 bases and J 0 bases; nucleotides not matched to a gene: 8. The CDR3 extends over 20 amino acids. For the CDR3, the DNA is TGTGCCACCAGCAGAGACCCCCTTGGACTAGCGGGAGGAAGCACAGATACGCAGTATTTT. Protein product: CATSRDPLGLAGGSTDTQYF.

The V gene is TRBV5-1, the J gene TRBJ2-5; unclear D gene. The CDR3 covers 12 residues. Per germline, CDR1 SGHRS and CDR2 YFSETQ. V was shortened by 5 bases and J by 3 bases, with 8 bases between the two germline ends. CDR3 sequence reads: CASRELEETQYF. The CDR3 coding sequence is TGCGCCAGCAGAGAACTTGAAGAGACCCAGTACTTC.

The chain links TRBV14 to TRBJ2-3; TRBD2 matches at 10 bases. Germline assignment: CDR1 SGHDN and CDR2 FVKESK. V dropped 1 base and J dropped 2; count of bases not matched to a gene: 12. The CDR3 spans 19 residues. The CDR3 is CASSQGASSGSSLTDTQYF. CDR3 coding DNA: TGTGCCAGCAGCCAAGGGGCATCTAGCGGGAGCTCTCTCACAGATACGCAGTATTTT. Filled out from reference TRBV14 and TRBJ2-3, the complete variable domain reads EAGVTQFPSHSVIEKGQTVTLRCDPISGHDNLYWYRRVMGKEIKFLLHFVKESKQDESGMPNNRFLAERTGGTYSTLKVQPAELEDSGVYFCASSQGASSGSSLTDTQYFGPGTRLTVL.

The rearrangement joins TRBV12-3 or TRBV12-4 to TRBJ2-1; no definite D call. The CDR3 totals 11 residues. Between the trimmed V and J ends, which lost 6 bases and 10 bases, there was a span of 10 bases. The CDR3 DNA reads TGTGCCAGCAGCTGGTCGGACGAGCAGTTCTTC. This codes for CASSWSDEQFF.

The chain carries TRBV29-1 and TRBJ2-3; the D call may be TRBD1 or TRBD2 (5 bases each). The CDR3 totals 12 residues. Germline loops: CDR1 SQVTM, CDR2 ANQGSEA. Trimming cost V 2 bases and J 6 bases, with 9 bases left between them. CDR3 amino acids: CSVEMGVDTQYF. CDR3 sequence (DNA): TGCAGCGTTGAAATGGGGGTGGATACGCAGTATTTT.

This clonotype was counted at least ten times. The chain recombines TRBV5-1 with TRBJ1-2; 7 nucleotides match TRBD1. The CDR3 runs to 14 residues. The V gene end was trimmed by 4 bases and the J gene end by 8 bases; junction bases not matched to a gene: 11. Per the germline V gene, CDR1 is SGHRS and CDR2 is YFSETQ. CDR3 protein: CASSPGQTSEGYTF. The CDR3 DNA sequence: TGCGCCAGCAGCCCGGGACAGACTTCTGAAGGCTACACCTTC.

This chain connects TRBV7-9 to TRBJ1-2, with a tentative D call TRBD1 (6 bases). V lost 3 bases, J lost 7 bases, and 21 bases lay in between. The germline V gene has CDR1 SEHNR and CDR2 FQNEAQ (reference sequence). The CDR3 is made up of 16 amino acids. The CDR3 is CASSLAAGDVLSGYTF. The CDR3 bases are TGTGCCAGCAGCTTGGCCGCAGGGGATGTCCTGAGTGGCTACACCTTC. The whole variable domain, remainder taken from reference TRBV7-9 and TRBJ1-2, is DTGVSQNPRHKITKRGQNVTFRCDPISEHNRLYWYRQTLGQGPEFLTYFQNEAQLEKSRLLSDRFSAERPKGSFSTLEIQRTEQGDSAMYLCASSLAAGDVLSGYTFGSGTRLTVV.

This clonotype was detected a few times. This chain connects TRBV7-8 to TRBJ2-3; TRBD1 aligns across 9 bases. CDR3 length: 16 amino acids. Germline loops: CDR1 SGHVS, CDR2 FQNEAQ. V lost 5 bases and J lost 5; bases outside the gene matches: 11. CDR3 in DNA: TGTGCCAGCAGCCAATCAGTGGGACAGGGCTTAGATACGCAGTATTTT. Protein sequence: CASSQSVGQGLDTQYF.